This T cell receptor beta chain originates from a study of blood T cells in healthy people across ages. The study's findings and limits: The fall in TCR beta diversity per million T cells was roughly linear with age.

A J-beta primer mix and a sample-barcoded 5' primer were used in a second PCR of roughly 6 to 11 cycles. TCRdb itself ran the 5' RACE reads through MiXCR, one entry per CDR3 protein. The sample lists about 1.6 million distinct CDR3 sequences, about 32% occurring once. This clonotype was seen a handful of times. Its antigen is not known. Germline CDR1 and CDR2: DFQATT and SNEGSKA (reference sequence). This CDR3 comprises 14 residues. V dropped 4 bases and J dropped 2; count of bases not matched to a gene: 5. Per individual sample, total RNA of at least 6 micrograms was extracted. This rearrangement joins TRBV20-1 to TRBJ2-1, with 7 bases fitting TRBD2. Sequencing was done on a sample of blood. This clonotype was sampled from a woman in her 30s in good health. The CDR3 DNA reads as TGCAGTGCTATATATAGCGGGCCCTACAATGAGCAGTTCTTC. Its translation: CSAIYSGPYNEQFF.